The next 32 T cell receptor beta chains were all read from a single sample in a study of blood T cells in healthy people across ages. A second PCR, run for roughly 7 to 11 cycles, used a sample-barcoded 5' primer plus a J-beta primer mix. TCRdb used MiXCR to reprocess the 5' RACE reads, holding one entry per CDR3 protein. The table lists about a million distinct CDR3 sequences, just over 50% of them singletons. The material sequenced was blood. The origin of the receptors is a woman aged 60-75 years in good health.

This chain uses TRBV2 with TRBJ1-6; D possibly corresponds to TRBD1 (5 bases). This CDR3 is 17 amino acids long. Trimming stripped 6 bases from V and 0 bases from J, with 15 bases between. Germline V gene sequence: CDR1 SNHLY, CDR2 FYNNEI. The CDR3 nucleotides are TGTGCCAGCAGGGAATCCTCAGGGAGCTCCTATAATTCACCCCTCCACTTT. Its translation: CASRESSGSSYNSPLHF.

A word on this clonotype: This may come from a read error, since a much larger clone is one base off. This chain uses TRBV2 with TRBJ2-6, with unresolved D. This CDR3 is 13 amino acids long. CDR1 is SNHLY, CDR2 FYNNEI, per germline. CDR3 in DNA: TGTGCCAGCAGAAACTCTGGGGTCAACGTCCTGACTTTC. The encoded protein is CASRNSGVNVLTF.

This clonotype was recorded a few times. J is TRBJ2-3 and V is TRBV4-1; no reliable D call. V was shortened by 5 bases and J by 1 base, with 10 bases between the two germline ends. This CDR3 spans 14 amino acids. Germline CDR1 reads MGHRA; CDR2 reads YSYEKL. CDR3 in amino acids: CASSRAVGTDTQYF. The CDR3 nucleotides read TGCGCCAGCAGCAGGGCCGTCGGCACAGATACGCAGTATTTT.

V and J are TRBV7-9 and TRBJ1-2; D is undetermined. Germline CDR1 reads SEHNR; CDR2 reads FQNEAQ (reference sequence). Trimming left V 1 base short and J 4 bases short, with 10 bases between. The CDR3 is made up of 14 amino acids. CDR3 loop: CASSLDPQVYGYTF. The CDR3 DNA is TGTGCCAGCAGCTTAGATCCACAAGTCTATGGCTACACCTTC. The variable domain in full, completed from reference TRBV7-9 and TRBJ1-2, reads DTGVSQNPRHKITKRGQNVTFRCDPISEHNRLYWYRQTLGQGPEFLTYFQNEAQLEKSRLLSDRFSAERPKGSFSTLEIQRTEQGDSAMYLCASSLDPQVYGYTFGSGTRLTVV.

This clonotype occurred a few times. The CDR3 loop is CASSPGTSGGTDTQYF. The CDR3 DNA follows: TGTGCCAGCAGTCCAGGGACTAGCGGAGGCACAGATACGCAGTATTTT. The chain uses TRBV6-6 and TRBJ2-3; TRBD2 matches 11 bases. Trimming removed 5 bases from V and 1 base from J; junction bases left unmatched: 5. The V gene's germline CDR1 is MNHNY and CDR2 SVGAGI (reference sequence). The CDR3 is made up of 16 amino acids.

V usage is TRBV19 and J usage is TRBJ2-4; 7 nucleotides agree with TRBD1. Trimming removed 3 bases from V and 11 bases from J; junction bases left unmatched: 4. The CDR3 runs to 12 residues. Germline V gives CDR1 LNHDA, CDR2 SQIVND (reference sequence). The DNA for the CDR3 is TGTGCCAGTAGTATCCCGGGGACAGTTCAGTACTTC. It is translated as CASSIPGTVQYF.

The rearrangement joins TRBV9 to TRBJ2-7; D unclear. The tail of the sequence fits TRBJ2-5 better, so the J call may be wrong. From germline, CDR1 is SGDLS and CDR2 YYNGEE. The CDR3 is 16 amino acids. CDR3: CASSVGGRVYEETQYF. The CDR3 DNA is TGTGCCAGCAGCGTAGGGGGAAGGGTATATGAGGAGACCCAGTACTTC.

A few counts support this clonotype. This rearrangement joins TRBV11-2 to TRBJ2-4; D not resolved. The J call may be incorrect, as the DNA end agrees better with TRBJ2-5. The CDR3 is 15 amino acids. Germline CDR1 reads SGHAT; CDR2 reads FQNNGV. The CDR3 spells CASSLAVNPLETQYF. The CDR3 DNA reads as TGTGCCAGCAGCTTAGCCGTGAACCCTCTAGAGACCCAGTACTTC.

V is TRBV4-1 and J is TRBJ1-5; 9 nucleotides line up with TRBD1. Germline V gives CDR1 MGHRA, CDR2 YSYEKL. The CDR3 sequence is 15 residues long. V lost 5 bases, J lost 6 bases, and 8 bases stayed unmatched. As DNA, the CDR3 is TGCGCCAGCAGCTCGACAGGGGGGGTAAGTCAGCCCCAGCATTTT. Translating gives CASSSTGGVSQPQHF.

J is TRBJ2-4 and V is TRBV20-1; D possibly corresponds to TRBD1 (7 bases). The CDR3 is 15 amino acids. CDR1 is DFQATT and CDR2 is SNEGSKA in the germline V gene (reference sequence). The V and J ends lost 6 bases and 6 bases respectively, with 21 bases between them. The CDR3 sequence is CSAPNRGGTGNIQYF. CDR3 coding DNA: TGCAGTGCCCCAAACAGGGGAGGAACGGGAAACATTCAGTACTTC.

The chain couples TRBV7-2 to TRBJ2-3; the D is unclear. Germline loops: CDR1 SGHTA, CDR2 FQGNSA. Trimming shortened V by 1 base and J by 1 base, and 12 bases separated the two germline ends. The CDR3 spans 16 residues. CDR3: CASSLGFAFRTDTQYF. CDR3 coding DNA: TGTGCCAGCAGCTTAGGGTTCGCTTTCCGCACAGATACGCAGTATTTT. Combining the CDR3 with reference TRBV7-2 and TRBJ2-3 gives the whole variable domain GAGVSQSPSNKVTEKGKDVELRCDPISGHTALYWYRQSLGQGLEFLIYFQGNSAPDKSGLPSDRFSAERTGGSVSTLTIQRTQQEDSAVYLCASSLGFAFRTDTQYFGPGTRLTVL.

CDR3 nucleotides: TGTGCCAGCAGCCCCGCCCCGGGGAATGGCTACACCTTC. Protein product: CASSPAPGNGYTF. The chain combines TRBV5-5 with TRBJ1-2; no clear D gene. The length of the CDR3 is 13 residues. Germline V CDR1 and CDR2: SGHKS, YYEKEE (reference sequence). The V end was cut by 4 bases, the J end by 6 bases, with 13 bases between.

The rearrangement links TRBV24-1 to TRBJ1-5; 8 bases are a match to TRBD1. This CDR3 comprises 16 residues. The germline V gene encodes CDR1 KGHDR and CDR2 SFDVKD. Trimming cost V 9 bases and J 0 bases; bases outside gene matches: 9. CDR3 residues: CATGATGGGSNQPQHF. The DNA of the CDR3 is TGTGCCACCGGTGCAACAGGGGGGGGTAGCAATCAGCCCCAGCATTTT.

This chain links TRBV10-3 with TRBJ2-3; tentative D call: TRBD2 (5 bases). V was clipped by 0 bases and J by 1 base, with 14 bases between them. Germline-derived CDR1 and CDR2 are ENHRY and SYGVKD. CDR3 length: 17 residues. CDR3 DNA sequence: TGTGCCATCAGTGAGTCGGAGGATCCCCTCCGCACAGATACGCAGTATTTT. This gives the protein CAISESEDPLRTDTQYF.

The chain combines TRBV6-4 with TRBJ1-1; D not certain. Germline V CDR1 and CDR2: MRHNA, SNTAGT. The germline V and J ends were trimmed by 4 bases and 3 bases, with 9 bases remaining between them. The CDR3 sequence is 13 residues long. The DNA of the CDR3 is TGTGCCAGCAGTGTTGTACGGGACACTGAAGCTTTCTTT. Translation gives CASSVVRDTEAFF.

The chain links TRBV10-3 to TRBJ2-1; 12 bases fit TRBD2. The V gene end was trimmed by 9 bases and the J gene end by 4 bases; junction bases not matched to a gene: 7. The CDR3 is 15 amino acids. Germline V CDR1 and CDR2: ENHRY, SYGVKD. The CDR3 nucleotides are TGTGCCATACATACCGGGACTAGCGGGTACAATGAGCAGTTCTTC. It is translated as CAIHTGTSGYNEQFF.

This clonotype came up a few times. The chain has TRBV29-1 and TRBJ1-5, with a tentative D call TRBD1 (6 bases). The CDR3 totals 13 residues. CDR1 and CDR2 (germline): SQVTM, ANQGSEA. Between the trimmed V and J ends, which lost 1 base and 4 bases, there was a span of 8 bases. CDR3 nucleotide sequence: TGCAGCGTTGAAGGACAGGTGAATCAGCCCCAGCATTTT. The encoded protein is CSVEGQVNQPQHF.

The chain uses TRBV10-3 and TRBJ2-7, with TRBD1 matching over 10 bases. The germline V gene encodes CDR1 ENHRY and CDR2 SYGVKD. After removal of 6 bases from V and 2 bases from J, the junction contained 4 bases not matched to a gene. There are 14 residues in the CDR3. The CDR3 region is CAIRPGQGTYEQYF. CDR3 nucleotide sequence: TGTGCCATCAGACCGGGACAGGGGACCTACGAGCAGTACTTC.

This clonotype was seen more than once but under ten times. The CDR3 DNA reads TGCAGTGCTAGAGATCGACAGTCTAATCAGCCCCAGCATTTT. Translated, it gives CSARDRQSNQPQHF. The gene calls are TRBV20-1 and TRBJ1-5, with D perhaps TRBD1 (5 bases). V lost 0 bases and J 4 bases, leaving 10 bases between the germline ends. Germline CDR1 is DFQATT and CDR2 is SNEGSKA (reference sequence). This CDR3 contains 14 residues.

At least ten counts were recorded for this clonotype. The chain employs TRBV12-3 or TRBV12-4 and TRBJ2-7; 12 bases agree with TRBD2. The length of the CDR3 is 15 residues. The V gene end was trimmed by 5 bases and the J gene end by 3 bases; junction bases not matched to a gene: 5. The CDR3 sequence is CASSETSGSSYEQYF. The CDR3 region has the DNA TGTGCCAGCAGTGAGACTAGCGGGAGTAGCTACGAGCAGTACTTC.

The chain uses TRBV10-2 and TRBJ2-5; D gene ambiguous. The germline V and J ends were trimmed by 6 bases and 3 bases, with 14 bases remaining between them. The length of the CDR3 is 14 residues. The germline CDR1 and CDR2 sequences are WSHSY and SAAADI. The CDR3 DNA reads TGCGCCAGCAGGGGTCGACCACACAAAGAGACCCAGTACTTC. It codes for CASRGRPHKETQYF.

The V call is TRBV29-1, the J call TRBJ2-3; TRBD2 agrees at 10 bases. The V and J ends lost 7 bases and 8 bases, in that order; junction bases with no gene match: 9. Looked up from germline, CDR1 is SQVTM and CDR2 is ANQGSEA. This CDR3 is built from 13 residues. CDR3 amino acids: CSGAGGVSGTQYF. CDR3 nucleotide sequence: TGCAGCGGAGCGGGAGGGGTATCAGGTACGCAGTATTTT.

The rearrangement links TRBV20-1 to TRBJ1-2, with D unresolved. Per germline, CDR1 DFQATT and CDR2 SNEGSKA (reference sequence). Trimming cost V 5 bases and J 4 bases, with 20 bases left between them. This CDR3 region has 15 residues. As DNA, the CDR3 is TGCAGTGCTCCACTAATCGGAGGGCGCGGCTATGGCTACACCTTC. This codes for CSAPLIGGRGYGYTF.

This clonotype came up a few times. This chain connects TRBV21-1 to TRBJ2-1. TRBV21-1 is a recognized pseudogene. The CDR3 runs 18 residues. The CDR3 nucleotides are TGTGCCAGCAGCAAAGGATGTTCATTTCGGTCACAATACAATGAGCAGTTCTTC. Translated, it gives CASSKGCSFRSQYNEQFF.

This clonotype was seen a few times. This rearrangement joins TRBV5-1 to TRBJ2-1; 10 bases line up with TRBD1. Germline CDR1 and CDR2: SGHRS and YFSETQ. The CDR3 covers 16 residues. The J segment lost 5 bases and the V segment lost 6 bases, leaving 11 bases of the junction unmatched. The CDR3 reads CASTVRQGAGDNEQFF. The CDR3 coding sequence is TGCGCCAGCACCGTTCGACAGGGGGCTGGGGACAATGAGCAGTTCTTC.

Here the CDR3 DNA reads TGTGCCAGCAGCAAGACGGCGATCTATGGCTACACCTTC. It is translated as CASSKTAIYGYTF. The J gene is TRBJ1-2, the V gene TRBV7-9; D gene uncertain. The CDR3 extends over 13 amino acids. Trimming left V 5 bases short and J 4 bases short, with 11 bases between. Germline V lookup: CDR1 SEHNR, CDR2 FQNEAQ (reference sequence).

This clonotype was counted many times. The CDR3 protein is CASSYGFSYEQYF. The CDR3 DNA follows: TGTGCCAGCAGTTACGGATTCTCCTACGAGCAGTACTTC. V gene TRBV28 combines with J gene TRBJ2-7, with D unclear. Trimming stripped 4 bases from V and 0 bases from J, with 7 bases between. CDR1 is MDHEN and CDR2 is SYDVKM in the germline V gene. The CDR3 is 13 residues long.

The chain uses TRBV3-1 and TRBJ1-5; possibly TRBD1 for D (6 bases). The CDR3 spans 19 residues. The germline gives CDR1 LGHDT, CDR2 YNNKEL (reference sequence). The germline V and J ends were trimmed by 8 bases and 4 bases, with 30 bases remaining between them. CDR3 loop: CASFGWDTGTLYGNQPQHF. The CDR3 DNA is TGTGCCAGCTTTGGGTGGGACACCGGGACACTCTATGGAAATCAGCCCCAGCATTTT.

This clonotype was counted between two and nine times. The chain is built from TRBV4-2 and TRBJ2-7; 9 nucleotides match TRBD2. The CDR3 length is 15 residues. The germline CDR1 and CDR2 sequences are LGHNA and YNFKEQ. The ends lost 3 bases at V and 0 bases at J; junction bases unmatched: 3. The CDR3 here is CASSQVAGDSYEQYF. The CDR3, as DNA: TGTGCCAGCAGCCAGGTAGCGGGAGACTCCTACGAGCAGTACTTC.

This clonotype has more than one count but fewer than ten. The chain couples TRBV20-1 to TRBJ2-3; 7 nucleotides align to TRBD2. J was trimmed by 2 bases and V by 3 bases; bases with no gene match: 2. The CDR3 has 13 amino acids. Germline assignment: CDR1 DFQATT and CDR2 SNEGSKA (reference sequence). The CDR3 sequence: CSARAGVTDTQYF. Here the CDR3 DNA reads TGCAGTGCTAGGGCGGGGGTCACAGATACGCAGTATTTT.

The rearrangement joins TRBV12-3 or TRBV12-4 to TRBJ2-1, with TRBD2 matching 13 bases. This CDR3 contains 15 residues. V was clipped by 5 bases and J by 8 bases; unmatched bases: 6. CDR3: CASSRTSGSHYEQFF. Here the CDR3 DNA reads TGTGCCAGCAGTCGGACTAGCGGGAGTCACTATGAGCAGTTCTTC.

As for this clonotype: At one of its ends the junction is not consistent with the germline gene, which may arise from a read error. The V and J genes are TRBV24-1 and TRBJ2-5, with D perhaps TRBD1 or TRBD2 (5 bases each). Germline V gene data show CDR1 as KGHDR and CDR2 as SFDVKD. The length of the CDR3 is 14 residues. The CDR3 region has the DNA TGCGCTTCCTCGGGACCGACGTCCCAAGAGACCCAGTACTTC. Its translation: CASSGPTSQETQYF.